These T cell receptor beta chains were read from a single sample in a study of regulatory T cells in long-lasting Graves disease. TCRdb recomputed calls from the multiplex PCR reads with MiXCR, one row per CDR3 protein. The sample lists 200,000 to 250,000 distinct CDR3 sequences; approximately 20% were seen once. The starting material was peripheral blood mononuclear cells (PBMCs), obtained at new diagnosis, from a patient treated with antithyroid drugs. Every receptor here comes from a female donor with Graves disease. Both conserved end residues are part of each CDR3. Fields, in order: J gene, V gene, D gene, clone size, CDR3 DNA, CDR3 protein. The D gene is left open where the match is weak. Some rows have no size entry. The others give once, few or many, or a class for an expanded clone.

>TRBJ2-1|TRBV20-1|-|many
TGCAGTGCTAGACCACCTCTAGCCTCCAATGAGCAGTTCTTC
CSARPPLASNEQFF
>TRBJ2-5|TRBV14|TRBD2|many
TGTGCCAGCAGCCAAGACTCTAGCGGACCTCAAGAGACCCAGTACTTC
CASSQDSSGPQETQYF
>TRBJ1-4|TRBV25-1|-|-
TGTGCCAGCAGCCCACCGATCGATAATGAAAAACTGTTTTTT
CASSPPIDNEKLFF
>TRBJ2-3|TRBV27|-|many
TGTGCCAGCCGTCTTCGGGGCACAGATACGCAGTATTTT
CASRLRGTDTQYF
>TRBJ2-5|TRBV24-1|TRBD2|many
TGTGCCACCAGTGACCCAGCGGGAAAAGAGACCCAGTACTTC
CATSDPAGKETQYF
>TRBJ2-3|TRBV12-3/TRBV12-4|-|few
TGTGCCAGCAGTTTTGGGGCCGGCGGAAATACGCAGTATTTT
CASSFGAGGNTQYF
>TRBJ2-3|TRBV7-3|TRBD2|many
TGTGCCAGCAGCTCGGGACTAGCGGGAAACACAGATACGCAGTATTTT
CASSSGLAGNTDTQYF
>TRBJ1-5|TRBV24-1|-|many
TGTGCCACCAGTGATCTCGCCTGGACTTGGGAAAACGGGAATCAGCCCCAGCATTTT
CATSDLAWTWENGNQPQHF
>TRBJ2-7|TRBV5-4|-|few
TGTGCCAGCAGCTTGGCTCCCGGGACTGACAGCGAGCAGTACTTC
CASSLAPGTDSEQYF
>TRBJ2-2|TRBV11-2|-|many
TGTGCCAGCAGTTTACGGGGCACCGGGGAGCTGTTTTTT
CASSLRGTGELFF
>TRBJ2-1|TRBV10-3|TRBD2|-
TGTGCCATCAGCGCCGGGACTAGCGGCATCAATGAGCAGTTCTTC
CAISAGTSGINEQFF
>TRBJ2-3|TRBV7-8|TRBD2|-
TGTGCCAGCAGCGGAAAGCGGGAGGGCCCCCACAGCACAGATACGCAGTATTTT
CASSGKREGPHSTDTQYF
>TRBJ1-5|TRBV15|-|many
TGTGCCACCAGCAGAGCGCAGCCCTTGAGTCAGCCCCAGCATTTT
CATSRAQPLSQPQHF
>TRBJ2-7|TRBV6-1|-|-
TGTGCCAGCAGGGAACCGACCGAAGAGTACTTC
CASREPTEEYF
>TRBJ1-6|TRBV20-1|TRBD1|many
TGCAGTGCTAGGGACCGACAGGGCGGTGGTTCACCCCTCCACTTT
CSARDRQGGGSPLHF
>TRBJ2-7|TRBV10-3|TRBD2|many
TGTGCCATCAGTGGTCTAGCGGGAGGCGAGCAGTACTTC
CAISGLAGGEQYF
>TRBJ2-3|TRBV19|TRBD2|few
TGTGCCAGTAGTAGATTAGCGGGAGCTAGCACAGATACGCAGTATTTT
CASSRLAGASTDTQYF
>TRBJ2-5|TRBV12-3/TRBV12-4|-|few
TGTGCCAGCGCCCTACGAGGAGAGACCCAGTACTTC
CASALRGETQYF
>TRBJ2-4|TRBV5-6|TRBD2|once
TGTGCCAGCAGCACGGGACTAGCGGGAGCGTACTTC
CASSTGLAGAYF
>TRBJ2-1|TRBV11-3|TRBD1|-
TGTGCCAGCAGCCTGACCGGGACAGGGGGATACAATGAGCAGTTCTTC
CASSLTGTGGYNEQFF
>TRBJ2-7|TRBV19|TRBD2|-
TGTGCCAGTAGTATGCCGAGCGCGGGAGGCTCCTACGAGCAGTACTTC
CASSMPSAGGSYEQYF
>TRBJ2-7|TRBV29-1|-|-
TGCAGCGTTGAAGCCATGGGCGAGCAGTACTTC
CSVEAMGEQYF